The present T cell receptor (beta chain) was sequenced within a study of CD8 T cells in ankylosing spondylitis. CDR1 and CDR2 from the germline V gene are SQVTM and ANQGSEA. Trimming stripped 4 bases from V and 4 bases from J, with 13 bases between. CDR3 length: 13 amino acids. TCRdb passed the 5' RACE reads through MiXCR, listing each CDR3 protein once. The profile shows around 150,000 distinct CDR3 sequences, around 17% of them singletons. General study results and limits: Enrichment of disease-linked clones was reportedly significant in matched ankylosing spondylitis synovial fluid. Those disease-linked clones were CD8+; they were also relatively rare in peripheral blood.

With regard to this clonotype: Its target is unknown.

The sequenced sample consisted of blood, either unsorted or a sorted T cell fraction (not recorded which). This receptor was taken from a male donor with ankylosing spondylitis or in good health (not recorded which). J is TRBJ1-2 and V is TRBV29-1; a weak D match, TRBD1 (5 bases). This CDR3 is CSVVNRLSYGYTF. The CDR3 bases are TGCAGCGTTGTAAACAGGCTAAGCTATGGCTACACCTTC. The variable domain in full, with the rest retrieved from reference TRBV29-1 and TRBJ1-2, is SAVISQKPSRDICQRGTSLTIQCQVDSQVTMMFWYRQQPGQSLTLIATANQGSEATYESGFVIDKFPISRPNLTFSTLTVSNMSPEDSSIYLCSVVNRLSYGYTFGSGTRLTVV.